Listed here are 3 T cell receptor beta chains from one sample, sequenced in a study of spatial heterogeneity in lung cancer. Time point denoted: sample taken at primary tumor resection. Unsorted whole RNA from tumor, nontumor lung or frozen PBMC underwent sequencing. Using its own MiXCR run on the 5' RACE reads, TCRdb lists one record per CDR3 protein. The data contain some 100,000 distinct CDR3 sequences, less than 15% of them singletons. The source was PBMCs, collected at surgery. The origin of the receptors is a male donor with early-stage non-small cell lung cancer.

The V and J genes are TRBV29-1 and TRBJ2-3; 11 bases agree with TRBD2. The CDR3 has 14 residues. V dropped 7 bases and J dropped 8; count of bases not matched to a gene: 11. The germline V gene encodes CDR1 SQVTM and CDR2 ANQGSEA. The CDR3 nucleotides are TGCAGCGCAACTAGCGGGGGAAGTAGCGCTACGCAGTATTTT. As protein: CSATSGGSSATQYF.

This clonotype was counted many times. The chain joins TRBV7-2 to TRBJ2-5, with TRBD2 matching over 7 bases. The CDR3 is 13 residues long. V trimming: 5 bases; J trimming: 7 bases; junction bases outside the gene matches: 7. Germline-derived CDR1 and CDR2 are SGHTA and FQGNSA. The CDR3, as DNA: TGTGCCAGCAGCACGGGGAGGGGAGCGACCCAGTACTTC. Residues: CASSTGRGATQYF.

The chain has TRBV7-3 and TRBJ1-1, with D uncertain. Germline-derived CDR1 and CDR2 are SGHTA and FQGTGA. V gave up 3 bases and J gave up 1 base, with 6 bases separating them. The CDR3 covers 13 residues. Here the CDR3 DNA reads TGTGCCAGCAGCTTGGAGGCGAACACTGAAGCTTTCTTT. It is translated as CASSLEANTEAFF.